What follows is one T cell receptor (beta chain) and its context. Treatment described: about 20 received Ad26.COV2.S at low or high dose, single or two shots; 5 received placebo; per-sample allocation not given. The investigators took samples on day 63 after the first vaccine or placebo injection. This table comes from immunoSEQ multiplex PCR, and its TCRdb copy is limited to in-frame clones, with some not included. The sample holds about 250,000 clones; around 88% are singletons and the top ten take under 3%. This entry belongs to a study of Ad26.COV2.S vaccination and SARS-CoV-2 variants. Germline V CDR1 and CDR2: MDHEN, SYDVKM. There are 15 residues in the CDR3. V lost 2 bases, J lost 7 bases, and 7 bases stayed unmatched.

This chain links TRBV28 with TRBJ2-7, with 11 bases aligning to TRBD1. This TCR was sampled from a person aged 18-60 years who received the Ad26.COV2.S COVID-19 vaccine or a placebo. This specimen was peripheral blood, taken in a trial of Ad26.COV2.S vaccine versus placebo. The CDR3 is CASSLRGTGGGEQYV. CDR3 DNA: TGTGCCAGCAGTTTAAGGGGGACAGGGGGAGGTGAGCAGTACGTC.